This T cell receptor beta chain is drawn from a study of CXCR3-negative and CXCR3-positive naive CD8 T cells. Findings and caveats of the study: Diversity ran similarly high across both naive subsets but far lower in memory CD8+ cells. Upon cryopreservation, CXCR3 expression partially decreased, and most assays used fresh PBMCs.

Worth noting for this clonotype: The antigen is not known.

UMI-labeled 5' RACE TRB cDNA libraries were prepared from the cells. TCRdb reprocessed the 5' RACE reads, with one entry per CDR3 protein and no DNA. Recorded for this sample: around 140,000 distinct CDR3 sequences. Specimen: naive CXCR3- CD8+ T cells from blood. Subset here: CD45RO-CCR7+CD27+CD95- naive CD8+ T cells lacking CXCR3 (TNR3-). This clonotype was obtained from a human donor in good health. Some clones in this sample may be carry-over from other donors' samples.

CDR3 in amino acids: CSVTGDYGYTF. The chain combines TRBV29-1 with TRBJ1-2; TCRdb calls TRBD1, which cannot be checked without DNA. Germline loops: CDR1 SQVTM, CDR2 ANQGSEA. CDR3 length: 11 amino acids.